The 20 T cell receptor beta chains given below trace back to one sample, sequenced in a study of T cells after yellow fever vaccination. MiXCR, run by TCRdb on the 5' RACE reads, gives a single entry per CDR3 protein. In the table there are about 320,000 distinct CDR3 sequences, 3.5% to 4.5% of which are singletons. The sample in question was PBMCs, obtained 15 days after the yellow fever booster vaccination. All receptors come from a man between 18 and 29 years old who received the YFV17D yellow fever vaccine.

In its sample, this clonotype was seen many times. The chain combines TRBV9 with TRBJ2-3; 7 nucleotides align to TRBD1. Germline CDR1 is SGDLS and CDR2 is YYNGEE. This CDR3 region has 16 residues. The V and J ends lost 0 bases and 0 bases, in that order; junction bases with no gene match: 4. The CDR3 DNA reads TGTGCCAGCAGCGTAGTGGGACAGCGGAGCACAGATACGCAGTATTTT. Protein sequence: CASSVVGQRSTDTQYF.

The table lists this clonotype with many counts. CDR3 nucleotide sequence: TGTGCCAGCAGTTACTCGTTCGCGAGGGGAGGGGATGAGCAGTTCTTC. It translates to CASSYSFARGGDEQFF. The V call is TRBV6-2 or TRBV6-3, the J call TRBJ2-1; TRBD2 matches 7 bases. CDR3 length equals 16 residues. V trimming: 0 bases; J trimming: 8 bases; junction bases outside the gene matches: 10. The germline gives CDR1 MNHEY, CDR2 SVGEGT.

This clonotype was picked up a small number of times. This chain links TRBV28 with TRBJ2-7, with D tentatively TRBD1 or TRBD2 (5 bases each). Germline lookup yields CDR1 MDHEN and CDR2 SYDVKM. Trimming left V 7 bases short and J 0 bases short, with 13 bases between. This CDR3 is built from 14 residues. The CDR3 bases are TGTGCCAGCACCCTAAAGGGGAGCTCCTACGAGCAGTACGTC. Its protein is CASTLKGSSYEQYV.

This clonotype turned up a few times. CDR3 DNA: TGTGCCAGCAGCCCAGACAGGGGGTCCCCTAGCGACACTGAAGCTTTCTTT. This gives the protein CASSPDRGSPSDTEAFF. The J gene is TRBJ1-1, the V gene TRBV9; TRBD1 matches 9 bases. V shed 4 bases and J 3 bases; nucleotides not matched to a gene: 13. Germline loops: CDR1 SGDLS, CDR2 YYNGEE. The CDR3 contains 17 residues. Complete variable domain (other parts from reference TRBV9 and TRBJ1-1): DSGVTQTPKHLITATGQRVTLRCSPRSGDLSVYWYQQSLDQGLQFLIQYYNGEERAKGNILERFSAQQFPDLHSELNLSSLELGDSALYFCASSPDRGSPSDTEAFFGQGTRLTVV.

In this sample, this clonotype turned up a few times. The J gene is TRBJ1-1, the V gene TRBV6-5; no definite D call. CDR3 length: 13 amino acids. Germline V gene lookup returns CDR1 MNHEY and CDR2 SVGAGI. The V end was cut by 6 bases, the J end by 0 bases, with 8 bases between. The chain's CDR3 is CASRGNLNTEAFF. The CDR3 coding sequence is TGTGCCAGCAGGGGCAACTTGAACACTGAAGCTTTCTTT.

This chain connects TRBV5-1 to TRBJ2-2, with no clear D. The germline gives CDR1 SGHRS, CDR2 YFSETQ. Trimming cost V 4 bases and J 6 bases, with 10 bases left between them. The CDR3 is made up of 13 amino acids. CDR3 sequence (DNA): TGCGCCAGCAGCGGTTCGGCTGCCGGGGAGCTGTTTTTT. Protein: CASSGSAAGELFF.

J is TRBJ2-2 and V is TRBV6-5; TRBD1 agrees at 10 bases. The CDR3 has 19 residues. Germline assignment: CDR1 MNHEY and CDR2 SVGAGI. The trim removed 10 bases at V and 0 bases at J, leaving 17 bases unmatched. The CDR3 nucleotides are TGTGCCACCAGGAACTCCGGGGGACAGGGGAAAACGAACACCGGGGAGCTGTTTTTT. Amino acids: CATRNSGGQGKTNTGELFF.

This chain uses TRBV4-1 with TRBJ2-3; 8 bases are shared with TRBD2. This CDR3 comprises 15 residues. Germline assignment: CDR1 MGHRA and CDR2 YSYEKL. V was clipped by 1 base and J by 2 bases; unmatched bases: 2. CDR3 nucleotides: TGCGCCAGCAGCCAAGGGGGACTAGTCACAGATACGCAGTATTTT. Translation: CASSQGGLVTDTQYF.

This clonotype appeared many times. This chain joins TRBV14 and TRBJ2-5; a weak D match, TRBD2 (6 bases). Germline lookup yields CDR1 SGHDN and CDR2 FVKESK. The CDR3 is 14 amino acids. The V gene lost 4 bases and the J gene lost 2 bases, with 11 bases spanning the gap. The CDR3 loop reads CASSPRAGQETQYF. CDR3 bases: TGTGCCAGCAGCCCCCGGGCGGGGCAAGAGACCCAGTACTTC.

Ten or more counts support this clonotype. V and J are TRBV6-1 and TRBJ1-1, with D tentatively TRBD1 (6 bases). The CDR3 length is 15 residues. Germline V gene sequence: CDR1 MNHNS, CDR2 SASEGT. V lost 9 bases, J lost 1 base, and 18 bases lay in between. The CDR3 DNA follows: TGTGCCAGACGACCACGCGACAGGCCGAACACTGAAGCTTTCTTT. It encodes CARRPRDRPNTEAFF.

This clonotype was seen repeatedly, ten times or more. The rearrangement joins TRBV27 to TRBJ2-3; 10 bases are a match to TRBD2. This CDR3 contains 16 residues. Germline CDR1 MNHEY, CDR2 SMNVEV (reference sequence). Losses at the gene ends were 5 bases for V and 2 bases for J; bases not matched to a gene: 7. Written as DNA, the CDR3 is TGTGCCAGCAGTCCCCATAGCGGGGGGACCACAGATACGCAGTATTTT. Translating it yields CASSPHSGGTTDTQYF.

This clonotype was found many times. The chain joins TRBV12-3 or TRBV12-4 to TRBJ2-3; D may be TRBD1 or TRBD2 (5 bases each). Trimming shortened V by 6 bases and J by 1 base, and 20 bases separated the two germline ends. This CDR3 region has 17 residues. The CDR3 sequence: CASSNRGRRKGTDTQYF. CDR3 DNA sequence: TGTGCCAGCAGCAACCGGGGACGTAGAAAAGGCACAGATACGCAGTATTTT.

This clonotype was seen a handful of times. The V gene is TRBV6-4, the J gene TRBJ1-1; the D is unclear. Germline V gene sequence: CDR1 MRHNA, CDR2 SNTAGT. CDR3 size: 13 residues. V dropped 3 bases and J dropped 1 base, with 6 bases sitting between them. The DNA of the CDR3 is TGTGCCAGCAGTGAGCAATCGAACACTGAAGCTTTCTTT. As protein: CASSEQSNTEAFF.

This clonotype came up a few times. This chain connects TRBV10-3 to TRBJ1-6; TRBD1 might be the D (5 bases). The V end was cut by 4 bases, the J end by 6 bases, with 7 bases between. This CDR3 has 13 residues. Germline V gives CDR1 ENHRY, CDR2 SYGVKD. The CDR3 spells CAISVQGNSPLHF. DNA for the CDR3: TGTGCCATCAGTGTTCAGGGTAATTCACCCCTCCACTTT.

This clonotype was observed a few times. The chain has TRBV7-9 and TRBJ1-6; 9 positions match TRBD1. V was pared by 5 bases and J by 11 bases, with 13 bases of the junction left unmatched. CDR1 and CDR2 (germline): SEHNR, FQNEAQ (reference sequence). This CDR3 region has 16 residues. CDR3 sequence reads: CASSNSDRGPGTPLHF. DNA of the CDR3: TGTGCCAGCAGCAACTCGGACAGGGGCCCTGGGACACCCCTCCACTTT.

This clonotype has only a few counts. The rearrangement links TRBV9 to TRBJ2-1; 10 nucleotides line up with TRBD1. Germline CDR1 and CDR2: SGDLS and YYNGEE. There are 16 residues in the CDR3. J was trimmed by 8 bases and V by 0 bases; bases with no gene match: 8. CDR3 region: CASSVAGQGSWDEQFF. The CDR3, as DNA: TGTGCCAGCAGCGTAGCGGGACAGGGGAGTTGGGATGAGCAGTTCTTC. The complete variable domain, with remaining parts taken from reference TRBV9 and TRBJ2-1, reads DSGVTQTPKHLITATGQRVTLRCSPRSGDLSVYWYQQSLDQGLQFLIQYYNGEERAKGNILERFSAQQFPDLHSELNLSSLELGDSALYFCASSVAGQGSWDEQFFGPGTRLTVL.

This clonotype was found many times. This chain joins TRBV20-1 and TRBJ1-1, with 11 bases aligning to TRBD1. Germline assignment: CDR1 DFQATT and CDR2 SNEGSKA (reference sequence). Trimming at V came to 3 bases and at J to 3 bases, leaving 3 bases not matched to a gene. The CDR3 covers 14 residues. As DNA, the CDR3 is TGCAGTGCTAGGGGGACAGGGGGGGACACTGAAGCTTTCTTT. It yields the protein CSARGTGGDTEAFF.

The CDR3 region has the DNA TGTGCCAGCAGTTCCGACTCGCTGCGTTTTGGCAGACAAGAGACCCAGTACTTC. Its translation: CASSSDSLRFGRQETQYF. The V and J genes are TRBV12-3 or TRBV12-4 and TRBJ2-5; D uncertain. CDR3 length: 18 residues. The V and J ends lost 4 bases and 2 bases respectively, with 23 bases between them.

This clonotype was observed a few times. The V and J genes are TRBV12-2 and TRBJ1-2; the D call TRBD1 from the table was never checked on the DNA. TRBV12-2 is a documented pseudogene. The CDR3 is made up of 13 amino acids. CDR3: CASRSRDTDGYTF. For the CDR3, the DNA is TGTGCAAGTCGCTCAAGGGACACGGATGGCTACACCTTC.

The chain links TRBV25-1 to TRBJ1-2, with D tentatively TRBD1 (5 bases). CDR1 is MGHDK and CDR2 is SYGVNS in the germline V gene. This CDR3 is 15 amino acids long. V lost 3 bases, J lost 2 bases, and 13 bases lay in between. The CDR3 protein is CASSDPLGGNYGYTF. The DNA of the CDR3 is TGTGCCAGCAGTGACCCTTTGGGGGGGAACTATGGCTACACCTTC.